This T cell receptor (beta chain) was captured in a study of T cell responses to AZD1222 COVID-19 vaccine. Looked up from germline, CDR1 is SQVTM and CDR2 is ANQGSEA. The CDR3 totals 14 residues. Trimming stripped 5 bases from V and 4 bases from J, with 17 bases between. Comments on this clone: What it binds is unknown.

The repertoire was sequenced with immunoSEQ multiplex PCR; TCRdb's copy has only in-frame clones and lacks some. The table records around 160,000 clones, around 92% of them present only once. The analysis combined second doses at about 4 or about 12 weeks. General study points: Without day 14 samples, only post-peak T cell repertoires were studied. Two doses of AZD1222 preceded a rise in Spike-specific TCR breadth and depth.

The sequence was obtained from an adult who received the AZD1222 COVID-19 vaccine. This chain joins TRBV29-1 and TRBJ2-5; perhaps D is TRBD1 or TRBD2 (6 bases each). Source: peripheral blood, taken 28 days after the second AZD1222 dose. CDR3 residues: CSVYWTTGRETQYF. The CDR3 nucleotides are TGCAGCGTTTACTGGACTACAGGGAGAGAGACCCAGTACTTC. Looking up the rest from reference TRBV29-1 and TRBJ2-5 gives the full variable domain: SAVISQKPSRDICQRGTSLTIQCQVDSQVTMMFWYRQQPGQSLTLIATANQGSEATYESGFVIDKFPISRPNLTFSTLTVSNMSPEDSSIYLCSVYWTTGRETQYFGPGTRLLVL.